One sample yielded the 26 T cell receptor beta chains listed below, sequenced in a study of cytomegalovirus exposure and HLA in healthy donors. 60 Vbeta and 13 Jbeta primers were used in PCR. Produced via immunoSEQ multiplex PCR; TCRdb's table is partial and in-frame only. The sample has approximately 110,000 clones; 73% are singletons. Sequencing input: PBMCs. All receptors come from a woman aged 40 to 50 in good health and CMV-seronegative.

The chain carries TRBV9 and TRBJ2-3, with unresolved D. Germline CDR1 SGDLS, CDR2 YYNGEE. The CDR3 has 14 residues. Trimming left V 1 base short and J 2 bases short, with 8 bases between. CDR3 amino acids: CASSVLRATDTQYF. In nucleotides, the CDR3 is TGTGCCAGCAGCGTACTACGAGCCACAGATACGCAGTATTTT.

This clone was seen only a few times. The chain recombines TRBV6-6 with TRBJ1-3, with D tentatively TRBD1 (5 bases). V lost 5 bases and J lost 4, with 12 bases in between. From germline, CDR1 is MNHNY and CDR2 SVGAGI (reference sequence). The CDR3 totals 14 residues. The CDR3 bases are TGTGCCAGCAGTGCCCTCTGGGGCGGAAACACCATATATTTT. Encoded protein: CASSALWGGNTIYF.

This chain joins TRBV19 and TRBJ2-5, with 9 bases identical to TRBD1. Germline V lookup: CDR1 LNHDA, CDR2 SQIVND (reference sequence). Trimming removed 6 bases from V and 5 bases from J; junction bases left unmatched: 4. The CDR3 consists of 13 residues. The CDR3 DNA reads as TGTGCCAGTAGGGACAGGGGCCGGGAGACCCAGTACTTC. This encodes CASRDRGRETQYF.

This clone has only one observation. J is TRBJ1-1 and V is TRBV4-2; 8 bases are shared with TRBD1. The CDR3 sequence is 16 residues long. In germline, CDR1 is LGHNA, CDR2 YNFKEQ. The trim removed 1 base at V and 5 bases at J, leaving 9 bases unmatched. The CDR3 DNA follows: TGTGCCAGCAGCCAAGCAGGGGGCGATTATGAAACTGAAGCTTTCTTT. Its translation: CASSQAGGDYETEAFF.

This clone has a handful of counts. This chain links TRBV19 with TRBJ2-2; 9 positions agree with TRBD2. Trimming removed 3 bases from V and 2 bases from J; junction bases left unmatched: 4. The CDR3 is 16 amino acids. The V gene's germline CDR1 is LNHDA and CDR2 SQIVND (reference sequence). CDR3 DNA sequence: TGTGCCAGTAGTATCGGGACTAGCAGAAACACCGGGGAGCTGTTTTTT. This codes for CASSIGTSRNTGELFF. Variable domain in full (rest from reference TRBV19 and TRBJ2-2): DGGITQSPKYLFRKEGQNVTLSCEQNLNHDAMYWYRQDPGQGLRLIYYSQIVNDFQKGDIAEGYSVSREKKESFPLTVTSAQKNPTAFYLCASSIGTSRNTGELFFGEGSRLTVL.

The CDR3, as DNA: TGTGCCAGCAGCTTAGACACGGGGGGGGATCTCCTCAATGAGCAGTTCTTC. This gives the protein CASSLDTGGDLLNEQFF. The V call is TRBV7-8, the J call TRBJ2-1; the match to TRBD2 covers 8 bases. The germline V gene encodes CDR1 SGHVS and CDR2 FQNEAQ. This CDR3 is 17 amino acids long. The junction had 11 bases not matched to a gene; V was cut back by 1 base and J by 6 bases.

This chain uses TRBV18 with TRBJ1-2; 7 bases are a match to TRBD1. Germline CDR1 is KGHSH and CDR2 is LQKENI. J lost 5 bases, V lost 3 bases, and 6 bases had no gene match. The CDR3 has 14 residues. CDR3 amino acids: CASSPDREWYGYTF. DNA for the CDR3: TGTGCCAGCTCACCCGACAGGGAGTGGTATGGCTACACCTTC.

This chain uses TRBV4-1 with TRBJ1-1; D might be TRBD1 (5 bases). The CDR3 has 15 amino acids. The germline V gene encodes CDR1 MGHRA and CDR2 YSYEKL. Trimming shortened V by 4 bases and J by 3 bases, and 15 bases separated the two germline ends. The CDR3 sequence: CASSPRDLRDTEAFF. CDR3 in DNA: TGCGCCAGCAGCCCCCGGGACTTGCGGGACACTGAAGCTTTCTTT.

This sequence joins TRBV6-1 and TRBJ1-2, with TRBD1 matching over 7 bases. The CDR3 consists of 17 residues. Trimming took 3 bases from V and 2 from J; bases not matched to a gene: 12. Germline V gene lookup returns CDR1 MNHNS and CDR2 SASEGT. The CDR3 nucleotides are TGTGCCAGCAGTGACCCTGGACTGGGACAGCCCAACTATGGCTACACCTTC. The encoded protein is CASSDPGLGQPNYGYTF.

The CDR3 reads CATMDLGYNEQFF. DNA of the CDR3: TGTGCCACCATGGACTTAGGCTACAATGAGCAGTTCTTC. The rearrangement links TRBV27 to TRBJ2-1; a weak D match, TRBD2 (5 bases). The ends were cut back, 10 bases at V and 3 bases at J, with 13 bases in the middle. This CDR3 is built from 13 residues. The germline V gene encodes CDR1 MNHEY and CDR2 SMNVEV (reference sequence).

This clone was picked up a small number of times. The chain is built from TRBV7-3 and TRBJ2-3; D possibly corresponds to TRBD2 (5 bases). Germline CDR1 SGHTA, CDR2 FQGTGA. Trimming took 2 bases from V and 5 from J, leaving 8 bases between them. CDR3 length equals 13 residues. DNA for the CDR3: TGTGCCAGCAGCTTACGGGAAGGAGATACGCAGTATTTT. Encoded protein: CASSLREGDTQYF.

The gene calls are TRBV6-4 and TRBJ2-5, with D possibly matching TRBD1 (5 bases). CDR1 is MRHNA and CDR2 is SNTAGT in the germline V gene. The CDR3 is 14 residues long. Trimming took 5 bases from V and 2 from J, leaving 12 bases between them. The CDR3 DNA is TGTGCCAGCAGTTCAATGCAGGGACAAGAGACCCAGTACTTC. This sequence encodes CASSSMQGQETQYF.

J is TRBJ1-1 and V is TRBV5-1, with D possibly being TRBD1 (5 bases). The V end lost 3 bases, the J end lost 4 bases, and 16 bases lay between the germline ends. This CDR3 contains 15 residues. CDR1 SGHRS and CDR2 YFSETQ come from the germline V gene. CDR3 nucleotide sequence: TGCGCCAGCAGCTCGGGGGGGTTGTGGGGCACTGAAGCTTTCTTT. This sequence encodes CASSSGGLWGTEAFF. The full variable domain, rest sourced from reference TRBV5-1 and TRBJ1-1, is KAGVTQTPRYLIKTRGQQVTLSCSPISGHRSVSWYQQTPGQGLQFLFEYFSETQRNKGNFPGRFSGRQFSNSRSEMNVSTLELGDSALYLCASSSGGLWGTEAFFGQGTRLTVV.

The chain recombines TRBV6-4 with TRBJ2-7, with D possibly being TRBD2 (6 bases). Germline V lookup: CDR1 MRHNA, CDR2 SNTAGT. The CDR3 spans 17 residues. The germline V and J ends were trimmed by 5 bases and 3 bases, with 23 bases remaining between them. The CDR3 region is CASSRPQLAQDYYEQYF. The DNA of the CDR3 is TGTGCCAGCAGTCGCCCCCAGCTGGCACAGGACTACTACGAGCAGTACTTC.

The chain has TRBV5-5 and TRBJ2-6; D unresolved. The CDR3 totals 18 residues. V lost 1 base and J lost 0, with 14 bases in between. Looked up from germline, CDR1 is SGHKS and CDR2 is YYEKEE (reference sequence). CDR3 sequence: CASSLFSSSLSGANVLTF. CDR3 coding DNA: TGTGCCAGCAGCTTGTTTTCTAGTTCCCTCTCTGGGGCCAACGTCCTGACTTTC.

The chain employs TRBV6-5 and TRBJ2-2; no reliable D call. The length of the CDR3 is 16 residues. V was shortened by 0 bases and J by 1 base, with 9 bases between the two germline ends. The germline V gene encodes CDR1 MNHEY and CDR2 SVGAGI. The DNA of the CDR3 is TGTGCCAGCAGTTACTCCCGCAGATTGAACACCGGGGAGCTGTTTTTT. Translated, it gives CASSYSRRLNTGELFF.

The chain combines TRBV28 with TRBJ2-5; perhaps TRBD2 as D (6 bases). Trimming removed 5 bases from V and 1 base from J, with 20 bases in between. This CDR3 is 17 amino acids long. Germline assignment: CDR1 MDHEN and CDR2 SYDVKM. The CDR3 is CASSPQGRGGTQETQYF. As DNA, the CDR3 is TGTGCCAGCAGTCCACAAGGCCGGGGCGGGACCCAAGAGACCCAGTACTTC. Looking up the rest from reference TRBV28 and TRBJ2-5 gives the full variable domain: DVKVTQSSRYLVKRTGEKVFLECVQDMDHENMFWYRQDPGLGLRLIYFSYDVKMKEKGDIPEGYSVSREKKERFSLILESASTNQTSMYLCASSPQGRGGTQETQYFGPGTRLLVL.

This clone came up once. CDR3 amino acids: CASRGYGSGNTIYF. CDR3 DNA: TGTGCCAGCCGGGGATATGGCTCTGGAAACACCATATATTTT. The chain carries TRBV6-1 and TRBJ1-3, with D uncertain. This CDR3 contains 14 residues. V lost 8 bases and J lost 0, with 11 bases in between. CDR1 MNHNS and CDR2 SASEGT come from the germline V gene.

This clone was found a few times. The V call is TRBV7-2, the J call TRBJ2-3; perhaps TRBD1 as D (5 bases). V lost 2 bases and J lost 0, with 15 bases in between. The CDR3 is made up of 17 amino acids. Germline V gene data show CDR1 as SGHTA and CDR2 as FQGNSA. CDR3 coding DNA: TGTGCCAGCAGCTTACAATATGCAGGGTCGAGCACAGATACGCAGTATTTT. As protein: CASSLQYAGSSTDTQYF.

The rearrangement links TRBV4-2 to TRBJ2-7; weak D call: TRBD2 (5 bases). This CDR3 region has 17 residues. The V gene's germline CDR1 is LGHNA and CDR2 YNFKEQ. V was clipped by 0 bases and J by 6 bases, with 21 bases between them. CDR3 region: CASSQDRTSSVACEQYF. CDR3 bases: TGTGCCAGCAGCCAAGATAGAACTAGTTCGGTGGCCTGCGAGCAGTACTTC.

The J gene is TRBJ1-2, the V gene TRBV11-1; D is uncertain. The V end lost 5 bases, the J end lost 3 bases, and 7 bases lay between the germline ends. Germline loops: CDR1 SGHAT, CDR2 FQDESV (reference sequence). The CDR3 contains 12 residues. CDR3 bases: TGTGCCAGCAGCCGTCGGGACTATGGCTACACCTTC. This sequence encodes CASSRRDYGYTF.

The V call is TRBV7-9, the J call TRBJ2-3; 9 bases align to TRBD2. Germline V CDR1 and CDR2: SEHNR, FQNEAQ (reference sequence). The CDR3 consists of 16 residues. V shed 1 base and J 2 bases; nucleotides not matched to a gene: 4. Here the CDR3 DNA reads TGTGCCAGCAGCTTAGGGCTAGCGGGGCCCACAGATACGCAGTATTTT. It specifies CASSLGLAGPTDTQYF.

The V call is TRBV7-8, the J call TRBJ1-6, with a weak D call TRBD1 (5 bases). Per the germline V gene, CDR1 is SGHVS and CDR2 is FQNEAQ. The CDR3 covers 14 residues. V gave up 4 bases and J gave up 7 bases, with 11 bases separating them. DNA of the CDR3: TGTGCCAGCAGCTCAGGCCAGGGAAATTCACCCCTCCACTTT. Amino acids: CASSSGQGNSPLHF.

The chain has TRBV10-3 and TRBJ2-1; 13 bases fit TRBD2. Germline CDR1 is ENHRY and CDR2 is SYGVKD. The CDR3 totals 14 residues. V lost 10 bases and J lost 6; bases outside the gene matches: 6. The CDR3 reads CATEWTSGSNEQFF. DNA of the CDR3: TGTGCCACCGAATGGACTAGCGGGAGCAATGAGCAGTTCTTC.

This clone appeared a few times. The chain is built from TRBV4-2 and TRBJ2-5, with 8 bases identical to TRBD2. J was trimmed by 3 bases and V by 4 bases; bases with no gene match: 4. The CDR3 is 14 residues long. Per the germline V gene, CDR1 is LGHNA and CDR2 is YNFKEQ. CDR3 protein: CASSPLGLEETQYF. DNA for the CDR3: TGTGCCAGCAGCCCTTTGGGACTAGAAGAGACCCAGTACTTC.

This clone is a singleton in its sample. The V and J genes are TRBV7-2 and TRBJ2-7; tentatively, D is TRBD1 (5 bases). V was shortened by 1 base and J by 3 bases, with 10 bases between the two germline ends. The V gene's germline CDR1 is SGHTA and CDR2 FQGNSA. CDR3 length: 14 amino acids. CDR3 DNA: TGTGCCAGCAGCTTAGGGCTAGGGGACTACGAGCAGTACTTC. Translated, it gives CASSLGLGDYEQYF.